One T cell receptor beta chain is described in this entry. Its specificity is unknown. The data stem from a study of early T cells in non-severe SARS-CoV-2 infection. Overall study context: Sequencing of unsorted whole blood was done on bulk RNA, leaving chains unpaired. Study results and caveats: Matching against VDJdb likely underestimated virus-specific expansions, favoring anti-spike CD8.

Attachment of unique molecular identifiers was made to individual cDNA molecules. Each CDR3 protein gets one entry after TCRdb re-called the 5' RACE reads with MiXCR. The repertoire holds about 100,000 distinct CDR3 sequences, with under 15% as singletons. Trimming took off 7 bases at V and 3 bases at J, with 9 bases between the two ends. Germline assignment: CDR1 SQVTM and CDR2 ANQGSEA. The CDR3 consists of 11 residues. The chain uses TRBV29-1 and TRBJ1-1, with D maybe TRBD1 (6 bases). The specimen sequenced was whole blood. The receptor's source is an adult who was a healthcare worker with PCR-confirmed SARS-CoV-2 infection or an uninfected control (not recorded which). CDR3 protein: CSGEGDTEAFF. As DNA, the CDR3 is TGCAGCGGGGAGGGGGACACTGAAGCTTTCTTT.